This is a list of T cell receptor beta chains from one sample in a study of shared clonotypes between healthy human individuals. Profiled with immunoSEQ multiplex PCR; TCRdb holds only in-frame clones, not every one. The sample carries some 550,000 clones, roughly 97% recorded once. Source material: naive CD4+ T cells sorted from blood. Receptors were obtained from a woman aged 25 to 39 in good health. The CDR3 runs from the conserved cysteine through the conserved F or W. Fields, in order: D gene, CDR3 length, V gene, clone size, J gene, CDR3 DNA, CDR3 protein. The D gene is left open where the match is weak. Clone size is given for some rows only: seen once, a few or many times, or a class if the clone is expanded.

d_gene: .; len: 13; v_gene: TRBV6-1; abundance: .; j_gene: TRBJ2-7; CDR3nt: TGTGCCAGCAGTGACGGTCGTCTCTACGAGCAGTACTTC; CDR3aa: CASSDGRLYEQYF
d_gene: .; len: 12; v_gene: TRBV7-9; abundance: .; j_gene: TRBJ2-7; CDR3nt: TGTGCCAGCAGTCCATCCTCCTACGAGCAGTACTTC; CDR3aa: CASSPSSYEQYF
d_gene: .; len: 11; v_gene: TRBV20-1; abundance: .; j_gene: TRBJ2-7; CDR3nt: TGCAGTGCTAGAATAAATTACGAGCAGTACTTC; CDR3aa: CSARINYEQYF
d_gene: TRBD2; len: 18; v_gene: TRBV9; abundance: .; j_gene: TRBJ2-1; CDR3nt: TGTGCCAGCAGCCCCGCGAGGTCTAGCGGGAGTCTGGACAATGAGCAGTTCTTC; CDR3aa: CASSPARSSGSLDNEQFF
d_gene: .; len: 17; v_gene: TRBV7-2; abundance: .; j_gene: TRBJ2-1; CDR3nt: TGTGCCAGCAGCTTGTTGGTGTTAACTAGCTCCTACAATGAGCAGTTCTTC; CDR3aa: CASSLLVLTSSYNEQFF
d_gene: .; len: 12; v_gene: TRBV11-2; abundance: .; j_gene: TRBJ1-4; CDR3nt: TGTGCCAGCAGCTTAAATAATGAAAAACTGTTTTTT; CDR3aa: CASSLNNEKLFF
d_gene: TRBD1; len: 13; v_gene: TRBV6-1; abundance: .; j_gene: TRBJ1-2; CDR3nt: TGTGCCAGCAGCCCGGGACAGGGGGATGGCTACACCTTC; CDR3aa: CASSPGQGDGYTF
d_gene: .; len: 14; v_gene: TRBV19; abundance: .; j_gene: TRBJ2-7; CDR3nt: TGTGCCAGTAGTATAGATCCCGCCCGCCCCGAGCAGTACTTC; CDR3aa: CASSIDPARPEQYF
d_gene: .; len: 14; v_gene: TRBV7-2; abundance: .; j_gene: TRBJ2-2; CDR3nt: TGTGCCAGCAGCTTAGTTCTGGGCACCGGGGAGCTGTTTTTT; CDR3aa: CASSLVLGTGELFF
d_gene: .; len: 12; v_gene: TRBV10-3; abundance: .; j_gene: TRBJ2-7; CDR3nt: TGTGCCATCAGCCCGGACTTTAGGGAGCAGTACTTC; CDR3aa: CAISPDFREQYF
d_gene: .; len: 15; v_gene: TRBV23-1; abundance: few; j_gene: TRBJ2-7; CDR3nt: TGCGCCAGCAGTAGGGCCCGGACAGAGCACTACGAGCAGTACTTC; CDR3aa: CASSRARTEHYEQYF
d_gene: .; len: 13; v_gene: TRBV7-2; abundance: .; j_gene: TRBJ1-2; CDR3nt: TGTGCCAGCGAGGGGCCGGGACGCCAAGGCTACACCTTC; CDR3aa: CASEGPGRQGYTF
d_gene: TRBD1; len: 14; v_gene: TRBV6-6; abundance: .; j_gene: TRBJ2-1; CDR3nt: TGTGCCAGCTTTGACGGGGACAGTTACAATGAGCAGTTCTTC; CDR3aa: CASFDGDSYNEQFF
d_gene: TRBD1; len: 14; v_gene: TRBV29-1; abundance: .; j_gene: TRBJ2-2; CDR3nt: TGCAGCGTACGCGGACAGGGGCACACCGGGGAGCTGTTTTTT; CDR3aa: CSVRGQGHTGELFF
d_gene: TRBD2; len: 16; v_gene: TRBV4-1; abundance: .; j_gene: TRBJ2-1; CDR3nt: TGCGCCAGCAGCCAATGGGGACTAGCGGTTCGGAATGAGCAGTTCTTC; CDR3aa: CASSQWGLAVRNEQFF
d_gene: TRBD1; len: 16; v_gene: TRBV19; abundance: .; j_gene: TRBJ1-1; CDR3nt: TGTGCCAGTAGTATCCTCACGGGACAGGGATCCACTGAAGCTTTCTTT; CDR3aa: CASSILTGQGSTEAFF
d_gene: TRBD2; len: 17; v_gene: TRBV10-3; abundance: .; j_gene: TRBJ2-1; CDR3nt: TGTGCCATCAGTGATTTGGGAACTAGCGGCCAACACAATGAGCAGTTCTTC; CDR3aa: CAISDLGTSGQHNEQFF
d_gene: .; len: 15; v_gene: TRBV7-9; abundance: .; j_gene: TRBJ1-1; CDR3nt: TGTGCCAGCAGCTTAGTTGGGACAAAGAACACTGAAGCTTTCTTT; CDR3aa: CASSLVGTKNTEAFF
d_gene: .; len: 13; v_gene: TRBV28; abundance: .; j_gene: TRBJ1-2; CDR3nt: TGTGCCAGCAGTGTGACAGACTACTATGGCTACACCTTC; CDR3aa: CASSVTDYYGYTF
d_gene: TRBD2; len: 14; v_gene: TRBV28; abundance: .; j_gene: TRBJ2-1; CDR3nt: TGTGCCAGCAAGAAAGCGGGAGGTAACAATGAGCAGTTCTTC; CDR3aa: CASKKAGGNNEQFF
d_gene: .; len: 16; v_gene: TRBV4-1; abundance: .; j_gene: TRBJ1-1; CDR3nt: TGCGCCAGCAGCCAAGTACTAATCGGAAAGAACACTGAAGCTTTCTTT; CDR3aa: CASSQVLIGKNTEAFF
d_gene: .; len: 12; v_gene: TRBV19; abundance: .; j_gene: TRBJ2-3; CDR3nt: TGTGCCAGTAGTCAGGAAGGGGATACGCAGTATTTT; CDR3aa: CASSQEGDTQYF
d_gene: .; len: 17; v_gene: TRBV5-1; abundance: .; j_gene: TRBJ2-1; CDR3nt: TGCGCCAGCAGCCCCTTTGAGCGTGGGGGCCCCTACAATGAGCAGTTCTTC; CDR3aa: CASSPFERGGPYNEQFF
d_gene: TRBD2; len: 19; v_gene: TRBV27; abundance: .; j_gene: TRBJ2-3; CDR3nt: TGTGCCAGCACCCCTTTCCTGACTAGCGGGAGTCGGGGGACAGATACGCAGTATTTT; CDR3aa: CASTPFLTSGSRGTDTQYF
d_gene: TRBD2; len: 16; v_gene: TRBV5-6; abundance: .; j_gene: TRBJ2-2; CDR3nt: TGTGCCAGCAGCCTGGGACTAGCGGGAAAGGCCGGGGAGCTGTTTTTT; CDR3aa: CASSLGLAGKAGELFF
d_gene: .; len: 13; v_gene: TRBV27; abundance: .; j_gene: TRBJ1-3; CDR3nt: TGTGCCAGCGGGGGGGACTCTGGAAACACCATATATTTT; CDR3aa: CASGGDSGNTIYF
d_gene: .; len: 14; v_gene: TRBV21-1; abundance: .; j_gene: TRBJ1-2; CDR3nt: TGTGCCAGCAGCCCCCAGACCGGACGAGATGGCTACACCTTC; CDR3aa: CASSPQTGRDGYTF
d_gene: .; len: 11; v_gene: TRBV7-2; abundance: .; j_gene: TRBJ1-1; CDR3nt: TGTGCCAGCAGCGCGGACAGTGGACTAGTCTTC; CDR3aa: CASSADSGLVF
d_gene: TRBD1; len: 14; v_gene: TRBV19; abundance: .; j_gene: TRBJ2-7; CDR3nt: TGTGCCAGTAGTAGATATCTAACGACAGGGAGCGTCTACTTC; CDR3aa: CASSRYLTTGSVYF
d_gene: TRBD1; len: 15; v_gene: TRBV15; abundance: .; j_gene: TRBJ1-1; CDR3nt: TGTGCCACCAGCAGACTGACAGGGGGATGGACTGAAGCTTTCTTT; CDR3aa: CATSRLTGGWTEAFF
d_gene: .; len: 15; v_gene: TRBV5-1; abundance: .; j_gene: TRBJ2-1; CDR3nt: TGCGCCAGCAGTCTCGGTGAGGGGCCCTACAATGAGCAGTTCTTC; CDR3aa: CASSLGEGPYNEQFF
d_gene: .; len: 15; v_gene: TRBV7-8; abundance: .; j_gene: TRBJ1-5; CDR3nt: TGTGCCAGCAGCTTAGCGGCAGGTAGCAATCAGCCCCAGCATTTT; CDR3aa: CASSLAAGSNQPQHF
d_gene: TRBD1; len: 15; v_gene: TRBV19; abundance: .; j_gene: TRBJ2-3; CDR3nt: TGTGCCAGTAGTATCACAGGGGGAAGCACAGATACGCAGTATTTT; CDR3aa: CASSITGGSTDTQYF
d_gene: .; len: 14; v_gene: TRBV5-1; abundance: .; j_gene: TRBJ2-1; CDR3nt: TGCGCCAGCAGCTTGGGGACTCTCTACAATGAGCAGTTCTTC; CDR3aa: CASSLGTLYNEQFF
d_gene: TRBD1; len: 17; v_gene: TRBV7-9; abundance: .; j_gene: TRBJ2-2; CDR3nt: TGTGCCAGCAGCTTGAGTCCAGGACAGGGGGCAACCGGGGAGCTGTTTTTT; CDR3aa: CASSLSPGQGATGELFF
d_gene: .; len: 14; v_gene: TRBV11-3; abundance: .; j_gene: TRBJ2-7; CDR3nt: TGTGCCAGCAGCCCTCGTCTAGGGTCCTACGAGCAGTACTTC; CDR3aa: CASSPRLGSYEQYF
d_gene: .; len: 14; v_gene: TRBV7-9; abundance: .; j_gene: TRBJ1-1; CDR3nt: TGTGCCAGCAGCAAAGGACAGCATAACACTGAAGCTTTCTTT; CDR3aa: CASSKGQHNTEAFF
d_gene: .; len: 15; v_gene: TRBV6-5; abundance: .; j_gene: TRBJ1-1; CDR3nt: TGTGCCAGCACCAAGGGAGAGGGGGGATTTACTGAAGCTTTCTTT; CDR3aa: CASTKGEGGFTEAFF
d_gene: TRBD2; len: 14; v_gene: TRBV11-3; abundance: .; j_gene: TRBJ2-7; CDR3nt: TGTGCCAGCAGCCCCACTAGCGGGGGATCGACGCAGTACTTC; CDR3aa: CASSPTSGGSTQYF
d_gene: .; len: 10; v_gene: TRBV19; abundance: .; j_gene: TRBJ2-5; CDR3nt: TGTGCCAGTGGTCAAGAGACCCAGTACTTC; CDR3aa: CASGQETQYF
d_gene: .; len: 15; v_gene: TRBV14; abundance: .; j_gene: TRBJ2-7; CDR3nt: TGTGCCAGCAGCCCCTCCCTTGGCGGGATCAGCGAGCAGTACTTC; CDR3aa: CASSPSLGGISEQYF
d_gene: TRBD1; len: 16; v_gene: TRBV9; abundance: .; j_gene: TRBJ1-2; CDR3nt: TGTGCCAGCAGCGCCCGGGACAGGCGTACTAACTATGGCTACACCTTC; CDR3aa: CASSARDRRTNYGYTF
d_gene: .; len: 14; v_gene: TRBV7-2; abundance: .; j_gene: TRBJ1-2; CDR3nt: TGTGCCAGCAGCTTAGCCCAGGGAGAGAATGGCTACACCTTC; CDR3aa: CASSLAQGENGYTF
d_gene: .; len: 12; v_gene: TRBV19; abundance: .; j_gene: TRBJ2-3; CDR3nt: TGTGCCAGTAGTATCCGCACAGATACGCAGTATTTT; CDR3aa: CASSIRTDTQYF
d_gene: TRBD2; len: 16; v_gene: TRBV6-1; abundance: .; j_gene: TRBJ2-5; CDR3nt: TGTGCCAGCAGTGAAGCTGATAGCGGGGACCAAGAGACCCAGTACTTC; CDR3aa: CASSEADSGDQETQYF
d_gene: .; len: 14; v_gene: TRBV7-9; abundance: .; j_gene: TRBJ1-1; CDR3nt: TGTGCCAGCAGCTTTGGGACATTGAACACTGAAGCTTTCTTT; CDR3aa: CASSFGTLNTEAFF
d_gene: .; len: 16; v_gene: TRBV28; abundance: .; j_gene: TRBJ2-4; CDR3nt: TGTGCCAGCAGTGGGAAGGGTGTTTTGGCCAAAAACATTCAGTACTTC; CDR3aa: CASSGKGVLAKNIQYF
d_gene: TRBD1; len: 14; v_gene: TRBV6-6; abundance: once; j_gene: TRBJ2-2; CDR3nt: TGTGCCAGCAGATACGGACAGGGGACCGGGGAGCTGTTTTTT; CDR3aa: CASRYGQGTGELFF
d_gene: .; len: 14; v_gene: TRBV7-2; abundance: .; j_gene: TRBJ2-2; CDR3nt: TGTGCCAGCAGCTTAGGATGGGGCAGTGGGGAGCTGTTTTTT; CDR3aa: CASSLGWGSGELFF
d_gene: .; len: 13; v_gene: TRBV5-1; abundance: .; j_gene: TRBJ2-5; CDR3nt: TGCGCCAGCAGCTCTGTCGGGAGAGAGACCCAGTACTTC; CDR3aa: CASSSVGRETQYF
d_gene: TRBD1; len: 15; v_gene: TRBV4-1; abundance: once; j_gene: TRBJ1-2; CDR3nt: TGCGCCAGCAGCCAGGCCGGGACAGGGGGCTATGGCTACACCTTC; CDR3aa: CASSQAGTGGYGYTF
d_gene: TRBD1; len: 18; v_gene: TRBV15; abundance: .; j_gene: TRBJ2-1; CDR3nt: TGTGCCACCAGCAGGCCCCGGACAGGGTTAAATTCCTACAATGAGCAGTTCTTC; CDR3aa: CATSRPRTGLNSYNEQFF
d_gene: TRBD1; len: 16; v_gene: TRBV10-3; abundance: once; j_gene: TRBJ2-7; CDR3nt: TGTGCCATCAGTGAGTCGCGTGACAGGGGCTCCTACGAGCAGTACTTC; CDR3aa: CAISESRDRGSYEQYF
d_gene: .; len: 14; v_gene: TRBV27; abundance: .; j_gene: TRBJ1-1; CDR3nt: TGTGCCAGCAGTTTCAGGGTAGGGATCACTGAAGCTTTCTTT; CDR3aa: CASSFRVGITEAFF
d_gene: TRBD2; len: 15; v_gene: TRBV11-2; abundance: .; j_gene: TRBJ2-7; CDR3nt: TGTGCCAGCAGCGCGCGGGAGTTCCCTCCCTACGAGCAGTACTTC; CDR3aa: CASSAREFPPYEQYF
d_gene: TRBD1; len: 14; v_gene: TRBV5-4; abundance: .; j_gene: TRBJ2-4; CDR3nt: TGTGCCAGCAGCCGAAGGGACAGACAAAACATTCAGTACTTC; CDR3aa: CASSRRDRQNIQYF
d_gene: .; len: 19; v_gene: TRBV7-3; abundance: .; j_gene: TRBJ1-3; CDR3nt: TGTGCCAGCAGCTTAAGGGCGAAATTAACAGCCAGGCATGGAAACACCATATATTTT; CDR3aa: CASSLRAKLTARHGNTIYF
d_gene: TRBD2; len: 14; v_gene: TRBV7-3; abundance: .; j_gene: TRBJ2-3; CDR3nt: TGTGCCAGCAAACTAGCGGGCCCCACAGATACGCAGTATTTT; CDR3aa: CASKLAGPTDTQYF